Listed here are 16 T cell receptor beta chains from one sample, sequenced in a study of radiation and T cells in renal cell carcinoma. The method was immunoSEQ multiplex PCR; TCRdb's version includes in-frame clones alone and lacks a portion of them. The sample shows over 85,000 clones, roughly 80% of them seen only once. The time point here: blood 4 weeks post-SBRT, at nephrectomy. Treatment denoted: 15 Gy SBRT to primary tumor, nephrectomy 4 weeks later. The material sequenced was blood, taken from a patient whose treatment included radiotherapy and nephrectomy. These receptors came from a middle-aged man with renal cell carcinoma.

This chain joins TRBV11-3 and TRBJ2-7; 7 bases are shared with TRBD1. V shed 1 base, J shed 3 bases, and the junction held 3 bases outside the gene matches. The CDR3 length is 14 residues. CDR1 is SGHNT, CDR2 YENEEA, per germline. CDR3 bases: TGTGCCAGCAGCTTAGGGACAGGAAACTACGAGCAGTACTTC. Amino acids: CASSLGTGNYEQYF.

J is TRBJ1-2 and V is TRBV25-1; D is uncertain. The length of the CDR3 is 15 residues. V was shortened by 1 base and J by 4 bases, with 13 bases between the two germline ends. Germline CDR1 is MGHDK and CDR2 is SYGVNS. The CDR3 region is CASSEWWAASYGYTF. CDR3 nucleotides: TGTGCCAGCAGTGAATGGTGGGCAGCCTCCTATGGCTACACCTTC.

J is TRBJ2-7 and V is TRBV4-2; 9 bases agree with TRBD2. V shed 3 bases, J shed 0 bases, and the junction held 6 bases outside the gene matches. The CDR3 runs 16 residues. The germline CDR1 and CDR2 sequences are LGHNA and YNFKEQ. The CDR3 DNA follows: TGTGCCAGCAGCCAGATGAGCGGGAGGACCTCCTACGAGCAGTACTTC. Amino acids: CASSQMSGRTSYEQYF.

The chain links TRBV5-1 to TRBJ2-1; 14 nucleotides agree with TRBD2. The CDR3 totals 16 residues. Germline CDR1 reads SGHRS; CDR2 reads YFSETQ. V lost 4 bases and J lost 9; bases outside the gene matches: 9. The CDR3 region is CASSLSGLAGDGEQFF. The DNA of the CDR3 is TGCGCCAGCAGCCTGTCGGGACTAGCGGGAGACGGTGAGCAGTTCTTC.

The chain combines TRBV18 with TRBJ2-7; D gene unclear. The germline gives CDR1 KGHSH, CDR2 LQKENI. The CDR3 is made up of 13 amino acids. V was trimmed by 4 bases and J by 1 base, leaving 8 bases between them. CDR3 sequence: CASSQGSSYEQYF. CDR3 nucleotide sequence: TGTGCCAGCTCACAGGGATCGTCCTACGAGCAGTACTTC. Full variable domain (outside the CDR3, taken from reference TRBV18 and TRBJ2-7): NAGVMQNPRHLVRRRGQEARLRCSPMKGHSHVYWYRQLPEEGLKFMVYLQKENIIDESGMPKERFSAEFPKEGPSILRIQQVVRGDSAAYFCASSQGSSYEQYFGPGTRLTVT.

V usage is TRBV5-1 and J usage is TRBJ1-1, with unresolved D. The CDR3 is 17 amino acids. V dropped 4 bases and J dropped 1 base, with 20 bases sitting between them. Germline V CDR1 and CDR2: SGHRS, YFSETQ. CDR3 protein: CASSPLGGVTSNTEAFF. Here the CDR3 DNA reads TGCGCCAGCAGCCCATTAGGCGGGGTAACCTCGAACACTGAAGCTTTCTTT.

The rearrangement links TRBV7-9 to TRBJ2-2; 8 bases line up with TRBD1. Germline CDR1 and CDR2: SEHNR and FQNEAQ (reference sequence). V shed 3 bases, J shed 3 bases, and the junction held 9 bases outside the gene matches. The CDR3 length is 17 residues. CDR3 region: CASSLTGVRLDTGELFF. CDR3 DNA sequence: TGTGCCAGCAGCTTGACAGGGGTTCGCTTAGACACCGGGGAGCTGTTTTTT.

The chain links TRBV2 to TRBJ1-5; D gene unclear. Trimming stripped 7 bases from V and 3 bases from J, with 10 bases between. Germline V gene data show CDR1 as SNHLY and CDR2 as FYNNEI. CDR3 length equals 13 residues. CDR3 nucleotide sequence: TGTGCCAGCACCTTGATTACCAATCAGCCCCAGCATTTT. It yields the protein CASTLITNQPQHF.

V usage is TRBV5-1 and J usage is TRBJ2-5, with TRBD1 matching over 8 bases. The germline V gene encodes CDR1 SGHRS and CDR2 YFSETQ. Trimming removed 5 bases from V and 1 base from J; junction bases left unmatched: 7. This CDR3 is built from 15 residues. The CDR3 DNA reads as TGCGCCAGCAGACCCCCCGGGACAGGCCAAGAGACCCAGTACTTC. Translation: CASRPPGTGQETQYF.

The genes are TRBV10-2 and TRBJ2-5; D is possibly TRBD1 (6 bases). Trimming removed 4 bases at V and 1 base at J, with 7 bases between. Germline CDR1 and CDR2: WSHSY and SAAADI. The CDR3 covers 13 residues. CDR3 loop: CASSVGGQETQYF. CDR3 nucleotide sequence: TGCGCCAGCAGTGTAGGGGGCCAAGAGACCCAGTACTTC.

The sample holds one count of this clone. CDR3 nucleotide sequence: TGTGCCAGCGGCAGCACAGATACGCAGTATTTT. Its protein is CASGSTDTQYF. This chain links TRBV7-3 with TRBJ2-3; D remains unclear. The V gene's germline CDR1 is SGHTA and CDR2 FQGTGA. This CDR3 has 11 amino acids. Trimming removed 8 bases at V and 0 bases at J, with 3 bases between.

V usage is TRBV4-2 and J usage is TRBJ2-6; D might be TRBD1 (6 bases). Germline-derived CDR1 and CDR2 are LGHNA and YNFKEQ. There are 19 residues in the CDR3. V shed 0 bases and J shed 0 bases, with 15 bases lying between them. CDR3 in DNA: TGTGCCAGCAGCCAAGATCCAGGACAGCCCCTCTCTGGGGCCAACGTCCTGACTTTC. This sequence encodes CASSQDPGQPLSGANVLTF.

This sequence joins TRBV18 and TRBJ1-4; D is possibly TRBD1 (5 bases). CDR3 length: 13 amino acids. The germline V gene has CDR1 KGHSH and CDR2 LQKENI. The V end lost 2 bases, the J end lost 11 bases, and 12 bases lay between the germline ends. For the CDR3, the DNA is TGTGCCAGCTCACCAACCAGGGAGGACAAACTGTTTTTT. It encodes CASSPTREDKLFF.

The genes are TRBV7-9 and TRBJ2-4; D might be TRBD1 or TRBD2, each matching 6 bases. There are 15 residues in the CDR3. V lost 5 bases and J 3 bases, leaving 14 bases between the germline ends. Germline V gene lookup returns CDR1 SEHNR and CDR2 FQNEAQ (reference sequence). The CDR3 loop is CASSDRQDYKNIQYF. The CDR3 DNA is TGTGCCAGCAGCGATAGACAGGACTACAAAAACATTCAGTACTTC.

The genes are TRBV6-1 and TRBJ1-5; perhaps TRBD1 as D (6 bases). The CDR3 consists of 14 residues. The germline V gene encodes CDR1 MNHNS and CDR2 SASEGT. V shed 2 bases and J shed 1 base, with 6 bases lying between them. The CDR3 is CASSEQGSNQPQHF. The DNA for the CDR3 is TGTGCCAGCAGTGAACAGGGGAGCAATCAGCCCCAGCATTTT.

The J gene is TRBJ2-5, the V gene TRBV9; D perhaps matches TRBD1 (7 bases). Germline V gives CDR1 SGDLS, CDR2 YYNGEE. The CDR3 is 16 residues long. The ends were cut back, 2 bases at V and 5 bases at J, with 19 bases in the middle. CDR3 loop: CASSVAGGSVVETQYF. As DNA, the CDR3 is TGTGCCAGCAGCGTGGCAGGGGGGAGTGTAGTGGAGACCCAGTACTTC.